The 8 T cell receptor beta chains below were found in one sample sequenced in a study of blood T cell repertoires in COVID-19. The method was immunoSEQ multiplex PCR; TCRdb's version includes in-frame clones alone and lacks a portion of them. The sample has some 200,000 clones, less than 90% seen once; the top ten hold approximately 18%. Sequenced input: peripheral blood. These TCRs come from a woman of 80 years or more with active or convalescent COVID-19.

The chain is built from TRBV20-1 and TRBJ2-1, with D possibly being TRBD1 (5 bases). Germline CDR1 and CDR2: DFQATT and SNEGSKA (reference sequence). V lost 3 bases to trimming and J lost 6 bases, with 12 bases between them. This CDR3 has 13 residues. The CDR3 reads CSASGPGFNEQFF. The DNA for the CDR3 is TGCAGTGCTAGTGGACCAGGGTTCAATGAGCAGTTCTTC.

The V call is TRBV19, the J call TRBJ1-4; TRBD1 agrees at 9 bases. The CDR3 length is 15 residues. V shed 6 bases and J 8 bases; nucleotides not matched to a gene: 10. Germline CDR1 reads LNHDA; CDR2 reads SQIVND (reference sequence). This CDR3 reads CASRSSQGAWEKLFF. CDR3 DNA: TGTGCCAGTAGATCTTCACAGGGGGCCTGGGAAAAACTGTTTTTT.

This clone appeared a few times. CDR3: CASSSPTSGVGTGELFF. CDR3 bases: TGCGCCAGCAGCTCCCCGACTAGCGGGGTGGGCACCGGGGAGCTGTTTTTT. The genes are TRBV5-1 and TRBJ2-2, with 11 positions matching TRBD2. The CDR3 loop spans 17 amino acids. Per the germline V gene, CDR1 is SGHRS and CDR2 is YFSETQ. J was trimmed by 4 bases and V by 3 bases; bases with no gene match: 8.

J is TRBJ2-6 and V is TRBV6-1; possible D gene TRBD1, 5 bases. Germline CDR1 MNHNS, CDR2 SASEGT. V was shortened by 7 bases and J by 0 bases, with 7 bases between the two germline ends. The CDR3 has 14 amino acids. This chain's CDR3 is CASIQDSGANVLTF. The CDR3 DNA follows: TGTGCCAGCATACAGGACTCTGGGGCCAACGTCCTGACTTTC.

This clone was seen a single time. The chain links TRBV11-2 to TRBJ2-1, with D tentatively TRBD1 (5 bases). The germline V gene encodes CDR1 SGHAT and CDR2 FQNNGV. This CDR3 is built from 16 residues. V was cut by 1 base and J by 4 bases, with 14 bases left in between. The CDR3 coding sequence is TGTGCCAGCAGCTTAGTCGGCAGGGCCAGTTACAATGAGCAGTTCTTC. This encodes CASSLVGRASYNEQFF.

The rearrangement uses TRBV20-1 and TRBJ2-1; the match to TRBD2 covers 14 bases. Germline V gene lookup returns CDR1 DFQATT and CDR2 SNEGSKA (reference sequence). The CDR3 runs 15 residues. Trimming at V came to 3 bases and at J to 6 bases, leaving 4 bases not matched to a gene. The CDR3 coding sequence is TGCAGTGCTAGTAGGGGACTAGCGGGAGCCAATGAGCAGTTCTTC. Its translation is CSASRGLAGANEQFF.

The chain is built from TRBV2 and TRBJ2-7; 7 bases line up with TRBD2. The CDR3 runs to 17 residues. Unmatched junction bases numbered 19, after V lost 0 bases and J lost 11 bases. Germline-derived CDR1 and CDR2 are SNHLY and FYNNEI. CDR3 coding DNA: TGTGCCAGCAGTGAAGCGCGGGGGTCAAGTAGCGGGCGCGGGGAGTACTTC. Translating it yields CASSEARGSSSGRGEYF.

This chain joins TRBV7-9 and TRBJ1-6; 7 bases line up with TRBD1. The germline V gene encodes CDR1 SEHNR and CDR2 FQNEAQ (reference sequence). CDR3 length: 14 amino acids. V lost 3 bases, J lost 5 bases, and 1 base stayed unmatched. The CDR3 protein is CASSFDRDNSPLHF. DNA of the CDR3: TGTGCCAGCAGCTTTGACAGGGATAATTCACCCCTCCACTTT.